A selection of T cell receptor beta chains follows, all from one sample in a study of blood T cell repertoires in COVID-19. Sequencing used immunoSEQ multiplex PCR; TCRdb keeps in-frame clones, though not all of them. The sample has about 350,000 clones; about 90% are singletons. Sequenced input: PBMCs or T cells enriched from blood (not recorded which). These receptors were collected from a young woman who had recovered from COVID-19. The CDR3 runs from the conserved cysteine through the conserved F or W. The D gene is left open where the match is weak. Only part of the rows carry a size: once, few, many, or a class if the clone is expanded.

>15|TRBJ1-3|.|TRBV9|.
TGTGCCAGCAGCGTAGTCGGCGGCCTGGGAAACACCATATATTTT
CASSVVGGLGNTIYF
>14|TRBJ2-7|.|TRBV3-1/TRBV3-2|TRBD1
TGTGCCAGCAGCCGGTCGACAGGGGACTACGAGCAGTACTTC
CASSRSTGDYEQYF
>14|TRBJ1-5|.|TRBV27|TRBD1
TGTGCCAGCAGTGACAGGGGGCCCGATCAGCCCCAGCATTTT
CASSDRGPDQPQHF
>13|TRBJ1-1|.|TRBV5-4|.
TGTGCCAGCAGCTTGGACAGGGACACTGAAGCTTTCTTT
CASSLDRDTEAFF
>18|TRBJ1-3|.|TRBV18|.
TGTGCCAGCTCACTAACGGTCTCTCGAGGGGGCTCTGGAAACACCATATATTTT
CASSLTVSRGGSGNTIYF
>14|TRBJ1-3|.|TRBV5-6|.
TGTGCCAGCAGCCCATGGGCCACTGGAAACACCATATATTTT
CASSPWATGNTIYF
>12|TRBJ1-2|.|TRBV29-1|.
TGCAGCGTTGAGAGGGAGGCCTATGGCTACACCTTC
CSVEREAYGYTF
>14|TRBJ2-2|once|TRBV3-1/TRBV3-2|TRBD1
TGTGCCAGCAGCCGCACGACAGGGCCCGGGGAGCTGTTTTTT
CASSRTTGPGELFF
>13|TRBJ1-2|once|TRBV5-1|.
TGCGCCAGCAGCTTGGCAGACTCCTATGGCTACACCTTC
CASSLADSYGYTF
>15|TRBJ1-3|many|TRBV6-5|.
TGTGCCAGCAGTTACTCGGAGGGATCTGGAAACACCATATATTTT
CASSYSEGSGNTIYF
>17|TRBJ2-1|.|TRBV3-1/TRBV3-2|TRBD2
TGTGCCAGCAGCCTCATCAGAACGGGGGGGCCATCGAATGAGCAGTTCTTC
CASSLIRTGGPSNEQFF
>17|TRBJ1-4|.|TRBV6-1|.
TGTGCCAGCAGTGACAAAATTCGGACAGCAACTAATGAAAAACTGTTTTTT
CASSDKIRTATNEKLFF
>13|TRBJ1-1|.|TRBV19|.
TGTGCCAGTAGTCCCCAGGGGAACACTGAAGCTTTCTTT
CASSPQGNTEAFF
>16|TRBJ2-1|.|TRBV7-9|.
TGTGCCAGCAGCCCCCAGGGGAGACACTTATACAATGAGCAGTTCTTC
CASSPQGRHLYNEQFF
>12|TRBJ1-6|.|TRBV3-1/TRBV3-2|.
TGTGCCAGCAGCCAAGACAGGGTTGGCCTCCACTTT
CASSQDRVGLHF
>19|TRBJ1-4|.|TRBV28|.
TGTGCCAGCAGTTTCGCCGGGACACCCAGCCCGGCAACTAATGAAAAACTGTTTTTT
CASSFAGTPSPATNEKLFF
>14|TRBJ1-1|.|TRBV14|.
TGTGCCAGCAGCCACAATTTAGGGGGAACTGAAGCTTTCTTT
CASSHNLGGTEAFF
>13|TRBJ2-1|.|TRBV5-5|.
TGTGCCAGCAGCAGAGGGGGGGACAATGAGCAGTTCTTC
CASSRGGDNEQFF
>15|TRBJ2-2|.|TRBV19|.
TGTGCCAGTAGCCTCCGGGTTACCCCAACCGGGGAGCTGTTTTTT
CASSLRVTPTGELFF
>13|TRBJ1-4|once|TRBV14|TRBD1
TGTGCCAGCTTCCAGACAGGGCTCGAAAAACTGTTTTTT
CASFQTGLEKLFF
>15|TRBJ1-2|.|TRBV6-1|.
TGTGCCAGCAGTGAATCTCGGGGGGGCAGCTATGGCTACACCTTC
CASSESRGGSYGYTF
>15|TRBJ2-5|.|TRBV24-1|TRBD1
TGTGCCACCAGTGACCGACCGGGACAGGGAGAGACCCAGTACTTC
CATSDRPGQGETQYF
>13|TRBJ2-2|.|TRBV28|.
TGTGCCAGCTGGGGCGGGAACACCGGGGAGCTGTTTTTT
CASWGGNTGELFF
>15|TRBJ1-4|.|TRBV4-1|.
TGCGCCAGCAGCCTCAACCCAGGGGTGGGTGAAAAACTGTTTTTT
CASSLNPGVGEKLFF
>13|TRBJ2-5|.|TRBV7-2|.
TGTGCCAGCGCCTACGGTTTTCAAGAGACCCAGTACTTC
CASAYGFQETQYF
>14|TRBJ1-2|.|TRBV27|.
TGTGCCAGCAGTTTAGATGGCAGGGACTATGGCTACACCTTC
CASSLDGRDYGYTF
>16|TRBJ2-5|.|TRBV28|TRBD1
TGTGCCAGCAGTGTCCGACAGGGGACTTACCAAGAGACCCAGTACTTC
CASSVRQGTYQETQYF
>14|TRBJ1-5|.|TRBV19|.
TGTGCCAGTAGAACAAGACCGACAGATCAGCCCCAGCATTTT
CASRTRPTDQPQHF
>11|TRBJ1-2|few|TRBV29-1|.
TGCAGCGTTGAGAAAGGGGTCAAGCACACCTTC
CSVEKGVKHTF
>14|TRBJ2-3|.|TRBV7-9|.
TGTGCCAGCAGCTTGGACAGAAGCACAGATACGCAGTATTTT
CASSLDRSTDTQYF
>15|TRBJ1-2|.|TRBV6-5|.
TGTGCCAGCAGTCCCGGACATTCTTCTAACTATGGCTACACCTTC
CASSPGHSSNYGYTF
>15|TRBJ1-1|once|TRBV11-1|TRBD1
TGTGCCAGCAGCTTAAACAGGGGGCCGAACACTGAAGCTTTCTTT
CASSLNRGPNTEAFF
>14|TRBJ1-2|few|TRBV5-5|TRBD1
TGTGCCAGCACGGAATTTGGGACAGGCTATGGCTACACCTTC
CASTEFGTGYGYTF
>17|TRBJ2-5|.|TRBV5-1|.
TGCGCCAGCAGCCTTCCCCCCGCAGGGTCGGCCGTAGAGACCCAGTACTTC
CASSLPPAGSAVETQYF
>18|TRBJ2-6|.|TRBV4-1|.
TGCGCCAGCAGCCAGTCTCGCTCCAGGGGGGCTGGGGCCAACGTCCTGACTTTC
CASSQSRSRGAGANVLTF
>16|TRBJ2-4|.|TRBV4-1|.
TGCGCCAGCAGCCAAGAAAATTCAGGGGCCAAAAACATTCAGTACTTC
CASSQENSGAKNIQYF
>15|TRBJ2-5|.|TRBV4-1|TRBD1
TGCGCCAGCAGCCAAGGCGACAGGGTTGGAGAGACCCAGTACTTC
CASSQGDRVGETQYF
>15|TRBJ2-7|.|TRBV18|TRBD1
TGTGCCAGCTCACCACCGGGACAGGGCACACCTCTCCCCTACTTC
CASSPPGQGTPLPYF
>18|TRBJ2-1|.|TRBV5-1|.
TGCGCCAGCAGCTTCATTCCGCCCCAGGGGTTGGGCTACAATGAGCAGTTCTTC
CASSFIPPQGLGYNEQFF
>15|TRBJ2-3|once|TRBV5-1|TRBD1
TGCGCCAGCAGCAGCACAGGGGAGAAGACAGATACGCAGTATTTT
CASSSTGEKTDTQYF
>12|TRBJ2-1|.|TRBV2|.
TGTGCCAGCACCATGGACAGCAATGAGCAGTTCTTC
CASTMDSNEQFF
>13|TRBJ1-4|.|TRBV5-4|.
TGTGCCAGCAGCTTGAGGACTGCTGAAAAACTGTTTTTT
CASSLRTAEKLFF
>14|TRBJ1-2|few|TRBV28|TRBD1
TGTGCCAGCAGAGTCACAGGGGTGGGCTATGGCTACACCTTC
CASRVTGVGYGYTF
>11|TRBJ1-2|few|TRBV27|.
TGTGCCAGCAGCCCAGGTTATGGCTACACCTTC
CASSPGYGYTF
>15|TRBJ2-2|.|TRBV19|TRBD1
TGTGCCAGAAGACCGGGACAGGGCTCTACCGGGGAGCTGTTTTTT
CARRPGQGSTGELFF
>16|TRBJ2-1|.|TRBV9|.
TGTGCCAGCAGCGCTCTAAGGCCAACGGGATACAATGAGCAGTTCTTC
CASSALRPTGYNEQFF
>12|TRBJ1-3|once|TRBV10-3|.
TGTGCCATCAGGCATGATAGTAACACCATATATTTT
CAIRHDSNTIYF
>16|TRBJ1-5|.|TRBV28|TRBD1
TGTGCCAGCAGTTATCACAGGGGACTTGGGGATCAGCCCCAGCATTTT
CASSYHRGLGDQPQHF